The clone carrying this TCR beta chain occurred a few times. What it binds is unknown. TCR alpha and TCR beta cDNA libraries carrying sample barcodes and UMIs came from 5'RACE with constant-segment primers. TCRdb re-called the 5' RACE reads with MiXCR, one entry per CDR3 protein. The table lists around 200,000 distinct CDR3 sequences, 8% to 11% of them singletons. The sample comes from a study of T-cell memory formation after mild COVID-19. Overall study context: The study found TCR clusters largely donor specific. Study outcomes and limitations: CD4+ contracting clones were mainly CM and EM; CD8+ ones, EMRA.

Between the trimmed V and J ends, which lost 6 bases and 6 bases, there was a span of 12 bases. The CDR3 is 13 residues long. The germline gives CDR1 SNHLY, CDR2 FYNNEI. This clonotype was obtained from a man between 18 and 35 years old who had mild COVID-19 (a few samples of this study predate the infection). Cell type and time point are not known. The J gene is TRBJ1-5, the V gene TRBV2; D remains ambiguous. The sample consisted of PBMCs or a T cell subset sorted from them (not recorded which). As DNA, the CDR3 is TGTGCCAGCAGCCTGCGCGGGGTTCAGCCCCAGCATTTT. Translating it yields CASSLRGVQPQHF.